This T cell receptor (beta chain) was identified during a study of T-cell reconstitution after alpha-beta-depleted transplantation in children. Notes on the study in general: Two months or so post-transplant, alpha-beta T cells reportedly derived from several hundred expanded graft clones.

As it was prepared, the TCRbeta library received unique molecular identifiers. TCRdb used MiXCR to reprocess the PCR reads, holding one entry per CDR3 protein. Of approximately 800,000 distinct CDR3 sequences in the sample, roughly 15% were seen once. Worth noting for this clonotype: As yet, its antigen is unknown.

The TCR sequence derives from a male patient between 5 and 17 years old who had a stem cell transplant for acute lymphoblastic leukemia, so the T cells may come from the graft donor. The specimen was PBMCs, mostly from graft donor cells, collected 360 days after TCRalphabeta/CD19-depleted stem cell transplant.

The CDR3 reads CASSLLSGVNIQYF. The CDR3 nucleotides are TGTGCCAGCAGCCTCCTTTCAGGGGTGAACATTCAGTACTTC. V and J are TRBV7-9 and TRBJ2-4; maybe TRBD1 (6 bases). CDR3 length: 14 residues. CDR1 and CDR2 (germline): SEHNR, FQNEAQ (reference sequence). Trimming stripped 5 bases from V and 7 bases from J, with 15 bases between.